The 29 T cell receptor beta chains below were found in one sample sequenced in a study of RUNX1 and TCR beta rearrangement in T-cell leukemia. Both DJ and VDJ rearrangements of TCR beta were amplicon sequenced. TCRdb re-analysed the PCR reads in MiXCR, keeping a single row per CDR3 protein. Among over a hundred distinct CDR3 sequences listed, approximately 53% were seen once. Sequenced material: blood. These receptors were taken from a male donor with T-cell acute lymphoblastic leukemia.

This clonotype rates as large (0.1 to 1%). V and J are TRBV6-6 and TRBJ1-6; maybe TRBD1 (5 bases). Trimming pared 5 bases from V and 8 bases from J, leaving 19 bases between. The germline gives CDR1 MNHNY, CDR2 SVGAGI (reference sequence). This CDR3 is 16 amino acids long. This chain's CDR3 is CASSHNPRDVYSPLHF. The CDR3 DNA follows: TGTGCCAGCAGTCACAATCCCCGGGACGTTTATTCACCCCTCCACTTT.

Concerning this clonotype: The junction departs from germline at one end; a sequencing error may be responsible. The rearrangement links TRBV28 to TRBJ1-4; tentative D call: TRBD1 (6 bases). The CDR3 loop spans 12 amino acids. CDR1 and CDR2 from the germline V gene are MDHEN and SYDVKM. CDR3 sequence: CASSQGNEKRVF. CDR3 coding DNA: TGTGCCAGCAGTCAGGGGAATGAAAAACGGGTTTTT.

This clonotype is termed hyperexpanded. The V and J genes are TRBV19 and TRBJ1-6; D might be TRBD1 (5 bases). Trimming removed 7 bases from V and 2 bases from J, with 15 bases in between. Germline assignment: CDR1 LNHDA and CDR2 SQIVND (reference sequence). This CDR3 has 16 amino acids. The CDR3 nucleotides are TGTGCCAGTAAAATTCAGGGAGGCGCCTATAATTCACCCCTCCACTTT. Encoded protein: CASKIQGGAYNSPLHF.

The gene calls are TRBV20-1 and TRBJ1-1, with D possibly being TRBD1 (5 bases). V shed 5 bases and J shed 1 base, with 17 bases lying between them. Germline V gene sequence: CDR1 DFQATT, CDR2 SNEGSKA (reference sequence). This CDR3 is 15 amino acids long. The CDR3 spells CSAHAPGGRNTEAFF. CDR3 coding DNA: TGCAGTGCTCATGCCCCCGGGGGACGGAACACTGAAGCTTTCTTT.

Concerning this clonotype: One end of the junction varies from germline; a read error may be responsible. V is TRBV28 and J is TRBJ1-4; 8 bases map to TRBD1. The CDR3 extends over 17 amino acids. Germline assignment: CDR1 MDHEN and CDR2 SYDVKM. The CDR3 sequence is CASSSSLIGQGYKKLFF. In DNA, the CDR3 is TGCGCCAGCAGTTCCTCCTTGATCGGACAGGGTTACAAAAAACTGTTTTTT.

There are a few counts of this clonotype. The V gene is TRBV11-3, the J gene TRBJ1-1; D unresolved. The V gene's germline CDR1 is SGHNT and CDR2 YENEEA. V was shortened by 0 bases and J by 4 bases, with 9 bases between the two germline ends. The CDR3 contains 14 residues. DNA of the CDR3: TGTGCCAGCAGCTTAGAAACGGGCGGCACTGAAGCTTTCTTT. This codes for CASSLETGGTEAFF.

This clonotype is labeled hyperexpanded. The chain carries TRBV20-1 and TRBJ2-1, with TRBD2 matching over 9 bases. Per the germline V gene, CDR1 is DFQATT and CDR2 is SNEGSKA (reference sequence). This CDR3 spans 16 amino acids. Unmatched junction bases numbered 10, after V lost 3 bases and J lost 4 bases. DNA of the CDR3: TGCAGTGCTAGCTTTCGTAGCGGGAGTTATTACAATGAGCAGTTCTTC. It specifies CSASFRSGSYYNEQFF.

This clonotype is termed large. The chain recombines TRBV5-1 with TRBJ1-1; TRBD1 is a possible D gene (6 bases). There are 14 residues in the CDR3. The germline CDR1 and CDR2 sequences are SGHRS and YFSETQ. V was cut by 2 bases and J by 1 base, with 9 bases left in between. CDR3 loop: CASSFGGPNTEAFF. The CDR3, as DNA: TGCGCCAGCAGCTTCGGGGGGCCGAACACTGAAGCTTTCTTT.

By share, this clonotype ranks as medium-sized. The CDR3 reads CASSHGIYGYTF. In DNA, the CDR3 is TGTGCCAGCAGCCACGGGATCTATGGCTACACCTTC. The V gene is TRBV27, the J gene TRBJ1-2, with D unclear. V lost 6 bases and J lost 4, with 9 bases in between. Germline CDR1 is MNHEY and CDR2 is SMNVEV (reference sequence). The CDR3 is made up of 12 amino acids.

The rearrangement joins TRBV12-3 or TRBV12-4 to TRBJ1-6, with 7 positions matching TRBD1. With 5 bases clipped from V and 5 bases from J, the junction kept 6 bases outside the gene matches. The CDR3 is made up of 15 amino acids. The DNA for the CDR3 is TGTGCCAGCAGTCCGGGACAGACTAATAATTCACCCCTCCACTTT. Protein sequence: CASSPGQTNNSPLHF.

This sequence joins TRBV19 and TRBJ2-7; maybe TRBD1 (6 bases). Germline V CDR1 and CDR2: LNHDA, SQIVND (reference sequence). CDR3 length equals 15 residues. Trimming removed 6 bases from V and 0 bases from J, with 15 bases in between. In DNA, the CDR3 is TGTGCCAGTAGAATCACTAGGGGGAGCTCCTACGAGCAGTACTTC. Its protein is CASRITRGSSYEQYF.

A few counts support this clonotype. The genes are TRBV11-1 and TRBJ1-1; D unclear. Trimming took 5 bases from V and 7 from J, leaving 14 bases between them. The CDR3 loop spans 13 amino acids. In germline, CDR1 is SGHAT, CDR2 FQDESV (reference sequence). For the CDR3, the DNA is TGTGCCAGCAGCCTCCCGGGAGCCTTTGAAGCTTTCTTT. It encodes CASSLPGAFEAFF. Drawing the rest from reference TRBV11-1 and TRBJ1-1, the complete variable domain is EAEVAQSPRYKITEKSQAVAFWCDPISGHATLYWYRQILGQGPELLVQFQDESVVDDSQLPKDRFSAERLKGVDSTLKIQPAELGDSAMYLCASSLPGAFEAFFGQGTRLTVV.

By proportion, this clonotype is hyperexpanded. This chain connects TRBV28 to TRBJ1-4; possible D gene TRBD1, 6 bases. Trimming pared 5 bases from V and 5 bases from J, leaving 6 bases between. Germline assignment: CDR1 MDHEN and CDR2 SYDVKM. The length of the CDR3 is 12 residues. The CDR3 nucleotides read TGTGCCAGCAGTCAGGGGAATGAAAAACTGTTTTTT. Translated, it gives CASSQGNEKLFF.

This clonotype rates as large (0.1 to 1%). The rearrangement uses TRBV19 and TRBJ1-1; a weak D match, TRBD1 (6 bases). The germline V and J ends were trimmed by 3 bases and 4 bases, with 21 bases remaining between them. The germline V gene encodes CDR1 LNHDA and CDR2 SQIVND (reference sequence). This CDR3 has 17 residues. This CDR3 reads CASSIERPQGRVTEAFF. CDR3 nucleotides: TGTGCCAGTAGTATTGAGCGACCTCAGGGGAGAGTCACTGAAGCTTTCTTT.

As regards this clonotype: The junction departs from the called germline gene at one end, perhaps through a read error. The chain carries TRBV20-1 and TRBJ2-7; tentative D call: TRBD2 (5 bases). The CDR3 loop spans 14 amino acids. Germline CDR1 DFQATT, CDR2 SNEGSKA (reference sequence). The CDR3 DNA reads TGCAGTGCCAGAGGGCGGCCTGAGGGCTACGAGCAGTACTTC. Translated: CSARGRPEGYEQYF.

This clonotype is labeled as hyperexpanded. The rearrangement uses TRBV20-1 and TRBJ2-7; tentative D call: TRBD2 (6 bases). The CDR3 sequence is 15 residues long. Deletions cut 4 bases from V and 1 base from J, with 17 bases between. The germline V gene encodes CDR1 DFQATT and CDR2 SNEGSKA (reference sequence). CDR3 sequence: CSAISVGGASYEQYF. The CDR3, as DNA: TGCAGTGCTATATCGGTGGGAGGCGCTTCCTACGAGCAGTACTTC.

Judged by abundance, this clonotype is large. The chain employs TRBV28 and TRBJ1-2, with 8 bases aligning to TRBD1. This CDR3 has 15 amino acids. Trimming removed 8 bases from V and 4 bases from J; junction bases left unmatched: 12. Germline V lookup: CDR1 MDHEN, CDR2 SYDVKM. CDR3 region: CASVPGQGISYGYTF. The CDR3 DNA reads TGTGCCAGCGTACCTGGACAGGGAATCTCCTATGGCTACACCTTC.

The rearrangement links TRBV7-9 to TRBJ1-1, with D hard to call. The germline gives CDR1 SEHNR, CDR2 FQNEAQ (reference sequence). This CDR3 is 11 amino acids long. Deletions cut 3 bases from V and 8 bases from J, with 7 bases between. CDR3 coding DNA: TGTGCCAGCAGCTTTTATAACGAAGCTTTCTTT. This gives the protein CASSFYNEAFF.

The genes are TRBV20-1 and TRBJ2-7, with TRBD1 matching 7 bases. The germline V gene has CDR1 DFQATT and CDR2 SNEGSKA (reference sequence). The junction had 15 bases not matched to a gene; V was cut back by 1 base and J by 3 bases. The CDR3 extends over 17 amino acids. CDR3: CSARGIFPGDSDYEQYF. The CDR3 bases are TGCAGTGCTAGAGGTATATTCCCCGGGGACAGTGACTACGAGCAGTACTTC.

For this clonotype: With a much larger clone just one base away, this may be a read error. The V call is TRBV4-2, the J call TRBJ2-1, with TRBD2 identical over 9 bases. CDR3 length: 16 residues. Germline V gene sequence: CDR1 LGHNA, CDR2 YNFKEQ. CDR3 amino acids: CAGSQDEASGANEQFF. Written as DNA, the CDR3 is TGTGCCGGCAGCCAAGATGAGGCTAGCGGGGCGAATGAGCAGTTCTTC.

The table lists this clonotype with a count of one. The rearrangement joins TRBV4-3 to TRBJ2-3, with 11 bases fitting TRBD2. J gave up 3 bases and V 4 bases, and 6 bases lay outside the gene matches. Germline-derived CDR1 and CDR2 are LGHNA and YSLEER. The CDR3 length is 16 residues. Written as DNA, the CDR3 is TGCGCCAGCAGCCGCCGACTAGCGGGGTCAACAGATACGCAGTATTTT. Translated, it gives CASSRRLAGSTDTQYF.

The CDR3 loop is CASSQDFLRLAGGNEQFF. DNA for the CDR3: TGCGCCAGCAGCCAAGATTTTTTGAGACTAGCGGGAGGCAATGAGCAGTTCTTC. The rearrangement links TRBV4-1 to TRBJ2-1; 13 bases are a match to TRBD2. This CDR3 has 18 amino acids. The V gene's germline CDR1 is MGHRA and CDR2 YSYEKL. Unmatched junction bases numbered 8, after V lost 0 bases and J lost 6 bases.

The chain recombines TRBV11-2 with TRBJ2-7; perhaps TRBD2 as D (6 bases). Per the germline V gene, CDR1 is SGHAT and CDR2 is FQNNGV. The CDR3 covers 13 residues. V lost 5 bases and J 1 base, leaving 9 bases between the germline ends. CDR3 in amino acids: CASSPAGSYEQYV. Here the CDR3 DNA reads TGTGCCAGCAGCCCCGCGGGATCCTACGAGCAGTACGTC.

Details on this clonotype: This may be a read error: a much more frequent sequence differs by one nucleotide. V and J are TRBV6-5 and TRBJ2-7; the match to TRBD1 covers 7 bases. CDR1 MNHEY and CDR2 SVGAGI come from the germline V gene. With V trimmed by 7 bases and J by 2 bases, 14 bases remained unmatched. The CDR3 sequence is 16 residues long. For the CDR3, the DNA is TGTGCCAGCACCCGACCGGGGACAGCATTTGCCTACGAGCAGTACTTC. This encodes CASTRPGTAFAYEQYF.

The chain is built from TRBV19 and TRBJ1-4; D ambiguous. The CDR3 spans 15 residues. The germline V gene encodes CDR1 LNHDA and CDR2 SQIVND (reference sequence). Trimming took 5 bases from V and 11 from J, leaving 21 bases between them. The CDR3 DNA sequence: TGTGCCAGTAGTTCCGGTACCGCATCTAATGCGAAACTGTTTTTT. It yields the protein CASSSGTASNAKLFF.

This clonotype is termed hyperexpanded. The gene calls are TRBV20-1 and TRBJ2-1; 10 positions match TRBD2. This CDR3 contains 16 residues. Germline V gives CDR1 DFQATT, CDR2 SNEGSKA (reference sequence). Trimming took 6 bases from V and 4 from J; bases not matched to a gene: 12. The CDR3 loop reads CSANSGRLTIYNEQFF. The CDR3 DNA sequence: TGCAGTGCCAATAGCGGGAGGCTCACGATATACAATGAGCAGTTCTTC.

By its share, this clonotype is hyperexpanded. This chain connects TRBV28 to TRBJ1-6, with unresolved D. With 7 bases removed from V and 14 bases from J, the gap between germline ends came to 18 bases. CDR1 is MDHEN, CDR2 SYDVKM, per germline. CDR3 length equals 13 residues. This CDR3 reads CASTVGTRSALHF. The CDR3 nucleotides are TGTGCCAGCACCGTTGGTACTAGGTCGGCCCTCCACTTT.

CDR3 protein: CASSQVVAGVSGYTF. CDR3 DNA sequence: TGTGCCAGCAGCCAAGTGGTGGCAGGAGTATCTGGCTACACCTTC. This chain connects TRBV3-1 to TRBJ1-2; D is undetermined. Germline V gene lookup returns CDR1 LGHDT and CDR2 YNNKEL (reference sequence). Trimming left V 1 base short and J 7 bases short, with 16 bases between. The CDR3 length is 15 residues.

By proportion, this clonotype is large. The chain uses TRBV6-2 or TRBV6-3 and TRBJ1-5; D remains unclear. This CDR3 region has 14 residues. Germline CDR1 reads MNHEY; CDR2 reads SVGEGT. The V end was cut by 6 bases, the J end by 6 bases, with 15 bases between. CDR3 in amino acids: CASSLGVGVQPQHF. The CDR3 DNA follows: TGTGCCAGCAGCCTCGGGGTCGGGGTTCAGCCCCAGCATTTT.